A selection of T cell receptor beta chains follows, all from one sample in a study of blood T cell repertoires in COVID-19. TCRdb keeps only in-frame clones here, not all; method: immunoSEQ multiplex PCR. The sample holds under 300,000 clones, approximately 85% seen once. Sequencing was carried out using PBMCs or T cells enriched from blood (not recorded which). Every receptor here comes from a woman in her fifties or sixties who had recovered from COVID-19. Each CDR3 is given without its conserved first and last residue.

TRBJ2-5 | TRBV27 | ASSLFLHGNRATQY
TRBJ2-7 | TRBV11-3 | ASSPSSGGTYEQY
TRBJ2-7 | TRBV27 | ASSSLGAGEYEQY
TRBJ2-3 | TRBV11-1 | ASSPGYGSDTQY
TRBJ2-5 | TRBV29-1 | SGMYQETQY
TRBJ1-1 | TRBV5-1 | ASSPGQGWTEAF
TRBJ2-7 | TRBV5-1 | ASSLTFNYEQY
TRBJ2-7 | TRBV7-2 | ASSASTYEQY
TRBJ2-5 | TRBV4-2 | ASSQDHQPGQETQY
TRBJ2-1 | TRBV28 | ASRIDMRSSYNEQF
TRBJ2-2 | TRBV7-3 | ASSFSGNTGELF
TRBJ1-1 | TRBV28 | ASQFGPEAF
TRBJ2-7 | TRBV27 | ASSLFLGRGYEQY